Reported below is one T cell receptor (beta chain). The antigen is unknown. This sample was included in a study of circulating and synovial CD4+ cells in juvenile arthritis. Notes on the study in general: Bulk blood CD4 repertoires were more diverse than these. Vbeta family usage analysis did not detect the pathogenic-like versus bulk difference.

Cells came from less than 11 mL of blood per patient. Sorted cells were HLA-DR+CD14-CD3+CD4+CD25low/- peripheral blood cells. Libraries were prepared by immunoSEQ multiplex PCR; TCRdb keeps only in-frame clonotypes and omits some of them. The data contain about 1,800 clones, approximately 92% of them seen just once; the ten biggest clones take up about 2.8%. This TCR was recovered from a human patient with juvenile idiopathic arthritis. Some clones in this sample may be carry-over from other donors' samples. The material sequenced was HLA-DR+ CD4+ T cells from blood. Subset noted: circulating pathogenic-like lymphocytes, sorted as HLA-DR+CD14-CD3+CD4+CD25low/- blood T cells.

The CDR3 sequence: CASSPGGTGVNTGELFF. The CDR3 nucleotides read TGTGCCAGCAGCCCCGGGGGAACAGGGGTTAACACCGGGGAGCTGTTTTTT. This chain connects TRBV7-3 to TRBJ2-2, with D possibly TRBD1 on 7 matching bases. Deletions cut 5 bases from V and 2 bases from J, with 18 bases between. The CDR3 sequence is 17 residues long. From germline, CDR1 is SGHTA and CDR2 FQGTGA.